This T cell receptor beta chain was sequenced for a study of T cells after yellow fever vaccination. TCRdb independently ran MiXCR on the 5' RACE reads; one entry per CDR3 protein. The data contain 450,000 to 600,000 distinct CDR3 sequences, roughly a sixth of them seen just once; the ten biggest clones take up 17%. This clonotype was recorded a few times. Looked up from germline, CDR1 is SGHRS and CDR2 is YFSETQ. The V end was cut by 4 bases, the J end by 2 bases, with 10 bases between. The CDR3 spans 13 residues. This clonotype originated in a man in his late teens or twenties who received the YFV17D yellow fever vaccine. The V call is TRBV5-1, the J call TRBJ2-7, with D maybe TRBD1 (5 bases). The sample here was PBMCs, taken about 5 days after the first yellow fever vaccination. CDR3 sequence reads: CASSIDRTYEQYV. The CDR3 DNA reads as TGCGCCAGCAGCATCGACAGAACCTACGAGCAGTACGTC.